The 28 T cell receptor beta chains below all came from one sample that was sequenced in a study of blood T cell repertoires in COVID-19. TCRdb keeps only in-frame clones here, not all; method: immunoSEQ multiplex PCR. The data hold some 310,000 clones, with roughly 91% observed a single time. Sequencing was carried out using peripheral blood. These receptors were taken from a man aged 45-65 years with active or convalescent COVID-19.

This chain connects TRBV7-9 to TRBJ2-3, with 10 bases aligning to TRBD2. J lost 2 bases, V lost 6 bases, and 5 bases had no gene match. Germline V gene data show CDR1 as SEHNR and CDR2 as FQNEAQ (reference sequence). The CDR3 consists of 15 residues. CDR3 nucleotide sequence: TGTGCCAGCAGTCCAAGCGGGAGGGCCACAGATACGCAGTATTTT. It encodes CASSPSGRATDTQYF.

The CDR3 bases are TGTGCCAGCAGCCCCGAACTAGCGGGAGGACTTCCAGGGAGCGAGCAGTTCTTC. It is translated as CASSPELAGGLPGSEQFF. The J gene is TRBJ2-1, the V gene TRBV7-6; 12 bases line up with TRBD2. V lost 5 bases to trimming and J lost 10 bases; unmatched junction nucleotides: 18. This CDR3 region has 18 residues. Germline CDR1 SGHVS, CDR2 FNYEAQ.

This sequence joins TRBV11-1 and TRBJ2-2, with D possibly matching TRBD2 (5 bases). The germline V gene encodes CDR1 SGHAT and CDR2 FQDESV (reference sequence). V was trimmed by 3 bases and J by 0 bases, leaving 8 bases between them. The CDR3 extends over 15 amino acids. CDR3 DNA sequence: TGTGCCAGCAGCTTTCTCGGGACGAACACCGGGGAGCTGTTTTTT. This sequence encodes CASSFLGTNTGELFF.

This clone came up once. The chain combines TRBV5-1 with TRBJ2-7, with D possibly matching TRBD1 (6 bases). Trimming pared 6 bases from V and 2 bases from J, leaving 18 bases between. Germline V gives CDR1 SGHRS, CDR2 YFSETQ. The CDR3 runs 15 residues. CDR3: CASTSGQPGTYEQYF. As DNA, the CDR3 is TGCGCCAGCACCTCGGGACAACCGGGGACCTACGAGCAGTACTTC.

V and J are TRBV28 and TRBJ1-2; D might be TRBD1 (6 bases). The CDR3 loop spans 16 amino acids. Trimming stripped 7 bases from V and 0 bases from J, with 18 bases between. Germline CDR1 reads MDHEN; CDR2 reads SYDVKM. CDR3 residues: CASISGGAGANYGYTF. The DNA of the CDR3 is TGTGCCAGCATTAGCGGGGGCGCTGGGGCTAACTATGGCTACACCTTC.

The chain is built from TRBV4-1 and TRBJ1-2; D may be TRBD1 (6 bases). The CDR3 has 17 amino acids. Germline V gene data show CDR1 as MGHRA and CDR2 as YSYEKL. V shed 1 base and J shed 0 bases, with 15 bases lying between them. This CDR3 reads CASSQGFWDISNYGYTF. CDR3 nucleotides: TGCGCCAGCAGCCAAGGGTTCTGGGACATATCTAACTATGGCTACACCTTC.

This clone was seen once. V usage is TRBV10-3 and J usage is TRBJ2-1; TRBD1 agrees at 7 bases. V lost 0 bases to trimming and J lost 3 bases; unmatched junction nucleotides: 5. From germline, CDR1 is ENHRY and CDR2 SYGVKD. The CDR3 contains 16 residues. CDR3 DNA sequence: TGTGCCATCAGTGAGTCGAGGGACAGAAACTACAATGAGCAGTTCTTC. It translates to CAISESRDRNYNEQFF.

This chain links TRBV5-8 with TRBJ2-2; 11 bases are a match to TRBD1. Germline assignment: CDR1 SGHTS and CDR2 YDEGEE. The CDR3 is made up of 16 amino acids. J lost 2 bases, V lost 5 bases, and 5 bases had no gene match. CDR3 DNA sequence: TGTGCCAGCAGAAGAGGGACAGGGGGAAACACCGGGGAGCTGTTTTTT. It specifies CASRRGTGGNTGELFF.

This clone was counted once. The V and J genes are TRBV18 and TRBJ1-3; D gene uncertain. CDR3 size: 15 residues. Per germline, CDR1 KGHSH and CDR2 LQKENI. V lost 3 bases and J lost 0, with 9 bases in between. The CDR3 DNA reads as TGTGCCAGCTCACCCGCCGCGAACTCTGGAAACACCATATATTTT. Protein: CASSPAANSGNTIYF.

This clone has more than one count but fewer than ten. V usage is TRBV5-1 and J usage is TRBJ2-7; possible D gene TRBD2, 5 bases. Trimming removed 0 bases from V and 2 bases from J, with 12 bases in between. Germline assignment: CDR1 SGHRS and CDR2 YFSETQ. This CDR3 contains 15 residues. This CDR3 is CASSLDSSSPYEQYF. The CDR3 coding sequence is TGCGCCAGCAGCTTGGATTCTAGCTCCCCCTACGAGCAGTACTTC.

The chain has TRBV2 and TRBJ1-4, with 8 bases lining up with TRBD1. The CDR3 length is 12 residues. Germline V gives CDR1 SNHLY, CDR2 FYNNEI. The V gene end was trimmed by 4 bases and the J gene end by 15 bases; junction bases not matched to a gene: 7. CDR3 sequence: CASSGDRPPVFF. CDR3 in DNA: TGTGCCAGCAGTGGGGACAGGCCCCCAGTGTTTTTT.

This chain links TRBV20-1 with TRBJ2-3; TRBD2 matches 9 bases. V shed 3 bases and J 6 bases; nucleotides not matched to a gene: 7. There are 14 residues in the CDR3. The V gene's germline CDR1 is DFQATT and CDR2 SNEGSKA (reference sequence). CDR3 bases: TGCAGTGCTAGTTCTAGCGGGGCAGGGGATACGCAGTATTTT. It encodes CSASSSGAGDTQYF.

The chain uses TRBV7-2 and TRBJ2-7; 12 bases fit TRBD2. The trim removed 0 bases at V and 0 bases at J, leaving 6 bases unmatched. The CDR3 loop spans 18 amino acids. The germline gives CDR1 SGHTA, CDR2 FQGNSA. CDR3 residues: CASSLAPSGGASSYEQYF. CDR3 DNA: TGTGCCAGCAGCTTAGCCCCTAGCGGGGGGGCCAGCTCCTACGAGCAGTACTTC.

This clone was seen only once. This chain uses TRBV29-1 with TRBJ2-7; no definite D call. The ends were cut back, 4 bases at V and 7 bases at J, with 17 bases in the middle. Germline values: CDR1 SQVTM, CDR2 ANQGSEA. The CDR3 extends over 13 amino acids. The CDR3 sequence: CSVGRQDVVEQYF. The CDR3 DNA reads TGCAGCGTTGGTCGTCAGGATGTAGTGGAGCAGTACTTC.

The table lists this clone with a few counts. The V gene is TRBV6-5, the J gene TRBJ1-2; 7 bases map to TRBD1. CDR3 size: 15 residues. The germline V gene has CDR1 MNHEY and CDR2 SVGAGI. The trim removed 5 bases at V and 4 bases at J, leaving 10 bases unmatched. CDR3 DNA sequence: TGTGCCAGCAGTCTTCGACAGGGAGCTGGCTATGGCTACACCTTC. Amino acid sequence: CASSLRQGAGYGYTF.

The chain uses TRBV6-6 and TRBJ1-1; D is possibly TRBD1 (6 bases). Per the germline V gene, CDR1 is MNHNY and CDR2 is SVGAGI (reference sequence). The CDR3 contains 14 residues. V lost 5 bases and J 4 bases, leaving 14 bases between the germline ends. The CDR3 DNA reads TGTGCCAGCAGTAGACAGGCTACATCCACTGAAGCTTTCTTT. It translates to CASSRQATSTEAFF.

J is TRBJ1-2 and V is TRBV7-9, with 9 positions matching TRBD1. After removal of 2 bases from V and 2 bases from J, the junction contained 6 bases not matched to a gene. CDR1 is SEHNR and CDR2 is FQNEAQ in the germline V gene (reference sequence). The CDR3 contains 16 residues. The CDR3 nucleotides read TGTGCCAGCAGCTTACTTCGGGACAGGGTGAACTATGGCTACACCTTC. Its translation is CASSLLRDRVNYGYTF.

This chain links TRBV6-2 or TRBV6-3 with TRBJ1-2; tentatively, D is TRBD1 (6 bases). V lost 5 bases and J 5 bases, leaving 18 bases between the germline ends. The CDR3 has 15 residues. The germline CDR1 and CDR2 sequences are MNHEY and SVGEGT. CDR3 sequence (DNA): TGTGCCAGCAGTCAGGATAGCAGGGGAAATTATGGCTACACCTTC. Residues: CASSQDSRGNYGYTF.

Here the CDR3 reads CASSPSSGGVTVEQYF. CDR3 DNA sequence: TGTGCCAGCAGCCCCTCTAGCGGGGGGGTGACTGTCGAGCAGTACTTC. The chain uses TRBV9 and TRBJ2-7, with TRBD2 identical over 12 bases. Germline lookup yields CDR1 SGDLS and CDR2 YYNGEE. The CDR3 has 16 amino acids. The J segment lost 6 bases and the V segment lost 4 bases, leaving 11 bases of the junction unmatched.

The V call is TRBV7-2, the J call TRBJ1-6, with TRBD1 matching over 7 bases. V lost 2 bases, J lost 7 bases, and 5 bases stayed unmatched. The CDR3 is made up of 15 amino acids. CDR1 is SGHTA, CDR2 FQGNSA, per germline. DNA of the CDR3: TGTGCCAGCAGCTTATCCGGACAGGCGAATTCACCCCTCCACTTT. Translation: CASSLSGQANSPLHF.

CDR3 loop: CASSHPIGSGRALGYNEQFF. The CDR3 coding sequence is TGCGCCAGCAGCCACCCTATCGGAAGCGGGAGGGCCCTTGGGTACAATGAGCAGTTCTTC. The chain links TRBV4-1 to TRBJ2-1; 10 positions match TRBD2. This CDR3 comprises 20 residues. V was pared by 3 bases and J by 4 bases, with 18 bases of the junction left unmatched. Germline CDR1 is MGHRA and CDR2 is YSYEKL.

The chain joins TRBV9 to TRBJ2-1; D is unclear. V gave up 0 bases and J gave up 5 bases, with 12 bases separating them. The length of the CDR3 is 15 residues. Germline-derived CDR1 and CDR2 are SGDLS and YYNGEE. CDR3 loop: CASSVGPSLDNEQFF. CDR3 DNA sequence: TGTGCCAGCAGCGTAGGTCCGTCCCTCGACAATGAGCAGTTCTTC.

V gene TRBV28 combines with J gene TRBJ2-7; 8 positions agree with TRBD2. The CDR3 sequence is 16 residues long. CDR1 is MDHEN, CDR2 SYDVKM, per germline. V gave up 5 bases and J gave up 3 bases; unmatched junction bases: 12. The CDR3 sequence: CASSPQGGGYRYEQYF. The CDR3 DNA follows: TGTGCCAGCAGTCCCCAGGGCGGGGGGTACCGCTACGAGCAGTACTTC.

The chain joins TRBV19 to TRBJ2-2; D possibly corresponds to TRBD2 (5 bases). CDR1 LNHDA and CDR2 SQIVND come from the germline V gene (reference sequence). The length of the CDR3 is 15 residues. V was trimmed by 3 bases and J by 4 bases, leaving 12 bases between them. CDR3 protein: CASSIAGMGTGELFF. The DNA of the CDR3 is TGTGCCAGTAGTATTGCCGGGATGGGCACCGGGGAGCTGTTTTTT.

The CDR3 DNA sequence: TGTGCCAGCAGCCTCCAGGGCCGTCCCCAGCATTTT. Translating gives CASSLQGRPQHF. The rearrangement uses TRBV3-1 (or the pseudogene TRBV3-2) and TRBJ1-5; D is possibly TRBD1 (5 bases). V lost 4 bases and J 10 bases, leaving 11 bases between the germline ends. The length of the CDR3 is 12 residues. Germline CDR1 LGHDT, CDR2 YNNKEL (reference sequence).

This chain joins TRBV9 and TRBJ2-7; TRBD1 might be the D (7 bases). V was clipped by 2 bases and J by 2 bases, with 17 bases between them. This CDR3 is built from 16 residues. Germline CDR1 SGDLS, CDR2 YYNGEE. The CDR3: CASSVGLRDSTYEQYF. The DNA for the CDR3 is TGTGCCAGCAGCGTTGGTTTGCGGGACAGCACCTACGAGCAGTACTTC.

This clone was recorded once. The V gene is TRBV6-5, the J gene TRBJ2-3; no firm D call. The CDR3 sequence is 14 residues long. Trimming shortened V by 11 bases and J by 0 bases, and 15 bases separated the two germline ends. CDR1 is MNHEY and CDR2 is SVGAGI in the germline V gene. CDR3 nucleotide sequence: TGTGCCGCGAGCCGACATCCTAGCACAGATACGCAGTATTTT. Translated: CAASRHPSTDTQYF.

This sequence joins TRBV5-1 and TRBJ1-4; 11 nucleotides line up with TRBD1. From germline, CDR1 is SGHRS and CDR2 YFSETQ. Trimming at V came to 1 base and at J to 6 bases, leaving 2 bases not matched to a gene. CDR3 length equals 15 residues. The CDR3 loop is CASSLMGQGDEKLFF. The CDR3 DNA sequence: TGCGCCAGCAGCTTGATGGGACAGGGGGATGAAAAACTGTTTTTT. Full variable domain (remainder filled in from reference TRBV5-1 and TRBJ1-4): KAGVTQTPRYLIKTRGQQVTLSCSPISGHRSVSWYQQTPGQGLQFLFEYFSETQRNKGNFPGRFSGRQFSNSRSEMNVSTLELGDSALYLCASSLMGQGDEKLFFGSGTQLSVL.